This record concerns one T cell receptor (beta chain) sequence. The antigen remains unidentified. Sequenced by immunoSEQ multiplex PCR; TCRdb stores in-frame clones only, minus some. Of about 110,000 clones detected, about 92% appear once; the ten largest clones hold 0.65% to 0.9%. These data originate in a study of siplizumab effects on memory and regulatory T cells. Whole-study results and caveats: Both greater diversity than memory cells and a major contribution to the alloresponse seemed to characterize naive T cells. No more than a minor fraction of alloreactive clones could be traced back to unstimulated subsets.

This CDR3 is 14 amino acids long. Trimming shortened V by 2 bases and J by 5 bases, and 12 bases separated the two germline ends. Germline V gene sequence: CDR1 SSHAT, CDR2 FNYEAQ (reference sequence). What was sequenced was Tregs sorted from blood. The sequence came from a human donor in good health. V gene TRBV7-7 combines with J gene TRBJ2-5; a weak D match, TRBD2 (6 bases). As DNA, the CDR3 is TGTGCCAGCAGCTTAAGGTCGGGGGACGAGACCCAGTACTTC. Translating it yields CASSLRSGDETQYF. Full variable domain (rest looked up from reference TRBV7-7 and TRBJ2-5): GAGVSQSPRYKVTKRGQDVTLRCDPISSHATLYWYQQALGQGPEFLTYFNYEAQPDKSGLPSDRFSAERPEGSISTLTIQRTEQRDSAMYRCASSLRSGDETQYFGPGTRLLVL.